Following are 20 T cell receptor beta chains from one sample sequenced in a study of blood T cells in healthy people across ages. Next came a second PCR, run for roughly 6 to 11 cycles, which used a sample-barcoded 5' primer along with a J-beta primer mix. TCRdb re-derived calls from the 5' RACE reads in MiXCR, one entry per CDR3 protein. This sample has 1.5 million to 2 million distinct CDR3 sequences; about two fifths occur once, and the top ten carry 23%. The sample taken for sequencing was blood. All receptors come from a human donor in good health.

The rearrangement links TRBV2 to TRBJ1-2, with a possible D match to TRBD1 (5 bases). The germline gives CDR1 SNHLY, CDR2 FYNNEI. CDR3 length equals 13 residues. V gave up 4 bases and J gave up 8 bases, with 14 bases separating them. CDR3 DNA: TGTGCCAGCAGTGTTGGAGGGGCAGGGGGCTACACCTTC. This codes for CASSVGGAGGYTF.

The rearrangement joins TRBV4-3 to TRBJ2-7; D may be TRBD2 (5 bases). Trimming pared 0 bases from V and 5 bases from J, leaving 14 bases between. The CDR3 is 15 residues long. The germline V gene encodes CDR1 LGHNA and CDR2 YSLEER. Written as DNA, the CDR3 is TGCGCCAGCAGCCAAGAGCGCGGGCCCCTCGACGAGCAGTACTTC. It encodes CASSQERGPLDEQYF.

V usage is TRBV6-2 or TRBV6-3 and J usage is TRBJ2-1, with TRBD2 as a possible D gene (5 bases). The germline V gene encodes CDR1 MNHEY and CDR2 SVGEGT. Trimming took off 5 bases at V and 7 bases at J, with 15 bases between the two ends. This CDR3 spans 14 amino acids. For the CDR3, the DNA is TGTGCCAGCAGTCAAGACGGGGAGATAAATGAGCAGTTCTTC. This translates into CASSQDGEINEQFF.

About this clonotype: This likely comes from a read error, as the CDR3 has no conserved phenylalanine or tryptophan at its end. The chain recombines TRBV3-1 with TRBJ2-5; D gene unclear. Germline V CDR1 and CDR2: LGHDT, YNNKEL (reference sequence). Between the trimmed V and J ends, which lost 0 bases and 3 bases, there was a span of 5 bases. CDR3 length equals 13 residues. The CDR3 DNA reads TGTGCCAGCAGCCAAGAGGTCAAAGAGACCCAGTACTAC. Its protein is CASSQEVKETQYY.

This clonotype was observed a handful of times. The chain uses TRBV11-3 and TRBJ2-3; no definite D call. The V and J ends lost 5 bases and 6 bases respectively, with 12 bases between them. The CDR3 consists of 13 residues. Germline values: CDR1 SGHNT, CDR2 YENEEA. The CDR3 sequence is CASSNNRWDTQYF. In DNA, the CDR3 is TGTGCCAGCAGCAATAATCGATGGGATACGCAGTATTTT.

The V and J genes are TRBV5-6 and TRBJ1-2, with 8 nucleotides matching TRBD1. The V and J ends lost 2 bases and 9 bases, in that order; junction bases with no gene match: 12. CDR1 is SGHDT and CDR2 is YYEEEE in the germline V gene. The CDR3 length is 15 residues. CDR3 DNA: TGTGCCAGCAGCTTCGATTGGACAGGGCAAGTGAGCTACACCTTC. Protein product: CASSFDWTGQVSYTF.

This clonotype has just a few counts. The genes are TRBV6-5 and TRBJ1-3, with TRBD1 identical over 7 bases. The CDR3 has 14 amino acids. The ends lost 7 bases at V and 1 base at J; junction bases unmatched: 4. Germline V gene lookup returns CDR1 MNHEY and CDR2 SVGAGI. DNA of the CDR3: TGTGCCAGCACTACACAGGGGTCTGGAAACACCATATATTTT. Residues: CASTTQGSGNTIYF.

The rearrangement uses TRBV7-2 and TRBJ2-1; TRBD2 agrees at 11 bases. The better agreement between TRBJ2-7 and the DNA end casts doubt on the J call. In germline, CDR1 is SGHTA, CDR2 FQGNSA. The CDR3 sequence is 16 residues long. The DNA of the CDR3 is TGTGCCAGCAGCTTAGGTCGTCGACTAGCGGGGAATGAGCAGTACTTC. Translation gives CASSLGRRLAGNEQYF.

This clonotype showed up just a few times. The DNA of the CDR3 is TGCGCCAGCAGCCAAGAAGACTCTGGGGCCAACGTCCTGACTTTC. This translates into CASSQEDSGANVLTF. V gene TRBV4-3 combines with J gene TRBJ2-6; D gene ambiguous. Between the trimmed V and J ends, which lost 0 bases and 0 bases, there was a span of 3 bases. CDR1 is LGHNA, CDR2 YSLEER, per germline. This CDR3 has 15 residues.

This rearrangement joins TRBV15 to TRBJ1-2; no clear D. Germline V gene data show CDR1 as LNHNV and CDR2 as YYDKDF (reference sequence). The CDR3 sequence is 15 residues long. The germline V and J ends were trimmed by 0 bases and 2 bases, with 10 bases remaining between them. The CDR3 bases are TGTGCCACCAGCAGAGAGCTCTCGGGGAACTATGGCTACACCTTC. The encoded protein is CATSRELSGNYGYTF. The whole variable domain, filled in from reference TRBV15 and TRBJ1-2, reads DAMVIQNPRYQVTQFGKPVTLSCSQTLNHNVMYWYQQKSSQAPKLLFHYYDKDFNNEADTPDNFQSRRPNTSFCFLDIRSPGLGDTAMYLCATSRELSGNYGYTFGSGTRLTVV.

The chain links TRBV29-1 to TRBJ1-5; D unresolved. This CDR3 is 13 amino acids long. Trimming left V 4 bases short and J 1 base short, with 8 bases between. In germline, CDR1 is SQVTM, CDR2 ANQGSEA. The CDR3 DNA sequence: TGCAGCGTTGGGGAAAGAAGCAATCAGCCCCAGCATTTT. Encoded protein: CSVGERSNQPQHF.

Of note for this clonotype: This sequence may be a read error, since a much larger clone differs from it by one base. The chain carries TRBV29-1 and TRBJ1-1; 7 nucleotides line up with TRBD1. The CDR3 is 13 residues long. Germline V CDR1 and CDR2: SQVTM, ANQGSEA. The CDR3: CNVVNSGGTEAFF. The CDR3 nucleotides read TGCAACGTAGTGAATTCAGGGGGGACTGAAGCTTTCTTT. Using reference TRBV29-1 and TRBJ1-1 for the parts outside the CDR3, the full variable domain is SAVISQKPSRDICQRGTSLTIQCQVDSQVTMMFWYRQQPGQSLTLIATANQGSEATYESGFVIDKFPISRPNLTFSTLTVSNMSPEDSSIYLCNVVNSGGTEAFFGQGTRLTVV.

The rearrangement joins TRBV7-3 to TRBJ2-2; 9 bases agree with TRBD1. There are 15 residues in the CDR3. The J segment lost 3 bases and the V segment lost 1 base, leaving 0 bases of the junction unmatched. Germline CDR1 reads SGHTA; CDR2 reads FQGTGA. The CDR3 nucleotides are TGTGCCAGCAGCTTAAGGGACAGGGACACCGGGGAGCTGTTTTTT. It encodes CASSLRDRDTGELFF.

The chain combines TRBV11-1 with TRBJ2-3, with 9 positions matching TRBD1. Per germline, CDR1 SGHAT and CDR2 FQDESV (reference sequence). This CDR3 region has 22 residues. V was clipped by 5 bases and J by 2 bases; unmatched bases: 26. CDR3 region: CASSQYRGLGFASWRITDTQYF. DNA of the CDR3: TGTGCCAGCAGCCAATACAGGGGGCTAGGGTTTGCATCATGGAGGATCACAGATACGCAGTATTTT.

This clonotype has a handful of counts. V gene TRBV7-6 combines with J gene TRBJ1-6; TRBD1 agrees at 10 bases. Germline V gene data show CDR1 as SGHVS and CDR2 as FNYEAQ. CDR3 length: 16 amino acids. V was clipped by 5 bases and J by 5 bases; unmatched bases: 6. Here the CDR3 DNA reads TGTGCCAGCAGCCTAGGGGGGACAGGGGATAATTCACCCCTCCACTTT. Translated: CASSLGGTGDNSPLHF. The full variable domain, in which reference TRBV7-6 and TRBJ1-6 provide the parts outside the CDR3, is GAGVSQSPRYKVTKRGQDVALRCDPISGHVSLYWYRQALGQGPEFLTYFNYEAQQDKSGLPNDRFSAERPEGSISTLTIQRTEQRDSAMYRCASSLGGTGDNSPLHFGNGTRLTVT.

This clonotype has only a few counts. The rearrangement joins TRBV20-1 to TRBJ2-7; the D is unclear. The CDR3 covers 15 residues. The V end was cut by 0 bases, the J end by 3 bases, with 15 bases between. The germline V gene encodes CDR1 DFQATT and CDR2 SNEGSKA (reference sequence). The CDR3 DNA reads TGCAGTGCTAGAGACTCTCTTTTAACCCACTACGAGCAGTACTTC. Protein: CSARDSLLTHYEQYF.

The sample holds a few counts of this clonotype. The chain couples TRBV4-1 to TRBJ2-4, with D uncertain. Germline V CDR1 and CDR2: MGHRA, YSYEKL. V was pared by 1 base and J by 0 bases, with 7 bases between. CDR3 length: 15 residues. Here the CDR3 DNA reads TGCGCCAGCAGCCAAGGACCCGTAGCCAAAAACATTCAGTACTTC. This encodes CASSQGPVAKNIQYF.

This clonotype was detected only a few times. Germline is not matched at one junction end, which may reflect a read error. The chain employs TRBV7-3 and TRBJ1-1; no clear D gene. The CDR3 spans 13 residues. Germline loops: CDR1 SGHTA, CDR2 FQGTGA. CDR3: CASSHALNTEAFF. The CDR3 DNA reads as TGTGCTAGCAGCCACGCCTTGAACACTGAAGCTTTCTTT. The full variable domain, rest sourced from reference TRBV7-3 and TRBJ1-1, is GAGVSQTPSNKVTEKGKYVELRCDPISGHTALYWYRQSLGQGPEFLIYFQGTGAADDSGLPNDRFFAVRPEGSVSTLKIQRTERGDSAVYLCASSHALNTEAFFGQGTRLTVV.

The chain joins TRBV4-1 to TRBJ1-4; D uncertain. The CDR3 contains 16 residues. Per germline, CDR1 MGHRA and CDR2 YSYEKL. Deletions cut 3 bases from V and 0 bases from J, with 11 bases between. CDR3 amino acids: CASSHLSGATNEKLFF. CDR3 DNA sequence: TGCGCCAGCAGCCATCTGAGCGGCGCAACTAATGAAAAACTGTTTTTT.

This rearrangement joins TRBV6-1 to TRBJ2-3; 9 bases are a match to TRBD1. V dropped 2 bases and J dropped 5; count of bases not matched to a gene: 5. Per germline, CDR1 MNHNS and CDR2 SASEGT. The CDR3 runs 15 residues. CDR3 sequence (DNA): TGTGCCAGCAGTGAATGGACAGGGGCTGGAGATACGCAGTATTTT. It yields the protein CASSEWTGAGDTQYF.